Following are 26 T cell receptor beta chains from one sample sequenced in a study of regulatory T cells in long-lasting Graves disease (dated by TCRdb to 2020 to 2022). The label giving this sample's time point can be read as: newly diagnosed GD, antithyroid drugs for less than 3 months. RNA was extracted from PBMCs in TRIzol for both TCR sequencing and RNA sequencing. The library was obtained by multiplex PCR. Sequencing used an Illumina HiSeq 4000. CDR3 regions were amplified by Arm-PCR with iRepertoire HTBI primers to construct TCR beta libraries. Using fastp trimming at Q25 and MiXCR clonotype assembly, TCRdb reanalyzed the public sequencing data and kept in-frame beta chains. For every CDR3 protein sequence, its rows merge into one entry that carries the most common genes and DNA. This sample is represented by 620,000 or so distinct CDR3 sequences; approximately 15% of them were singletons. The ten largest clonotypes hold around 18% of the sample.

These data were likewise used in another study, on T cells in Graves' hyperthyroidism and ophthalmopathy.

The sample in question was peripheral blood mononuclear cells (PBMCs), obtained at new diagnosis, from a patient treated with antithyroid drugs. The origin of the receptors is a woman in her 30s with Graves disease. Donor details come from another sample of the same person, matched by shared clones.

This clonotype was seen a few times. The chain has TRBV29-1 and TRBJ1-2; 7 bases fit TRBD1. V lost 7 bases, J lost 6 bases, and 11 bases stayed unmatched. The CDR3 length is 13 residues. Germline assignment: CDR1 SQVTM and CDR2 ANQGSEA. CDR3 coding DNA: TGCAGCGCCCTTGAGCAGGGGGAGCATGGCTACACCTTC. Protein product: CSALEQGEHGYTF.

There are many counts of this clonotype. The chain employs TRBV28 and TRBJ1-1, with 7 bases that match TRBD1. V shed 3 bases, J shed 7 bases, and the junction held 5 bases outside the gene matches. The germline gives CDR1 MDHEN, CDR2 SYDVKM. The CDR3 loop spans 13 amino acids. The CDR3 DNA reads TGTGCCAGCAGTTTCGAAGGGGGCAGTGAAGCTTTCTTT. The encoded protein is CASSFEGGSEAFF. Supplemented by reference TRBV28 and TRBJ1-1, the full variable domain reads DVKVTQSSRYLVKRTGEKVFLECVQDMDHENMFWYRQDPGLGLRLIYFSYDVKMKEKGDIPEGYSVSREKKERFSLILESASTNQTSMYLCASSFEGGSEAFFGQGTRLTVV.

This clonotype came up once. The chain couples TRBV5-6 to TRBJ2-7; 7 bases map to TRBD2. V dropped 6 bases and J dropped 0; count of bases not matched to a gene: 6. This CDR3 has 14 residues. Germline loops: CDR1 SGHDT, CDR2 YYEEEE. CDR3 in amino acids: CASIAAGTSYEQYF. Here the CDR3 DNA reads TGTGCCAGCATCGCAGCGGGGACCTCCTACGAGCAGTACTTC.

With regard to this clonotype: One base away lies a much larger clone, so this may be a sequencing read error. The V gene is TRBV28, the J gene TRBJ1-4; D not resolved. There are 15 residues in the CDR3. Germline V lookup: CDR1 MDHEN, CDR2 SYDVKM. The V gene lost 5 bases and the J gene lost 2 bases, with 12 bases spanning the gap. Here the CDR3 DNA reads TGTGCCAGCAGTCCCCCCTTGATGACTAATGAAAAACTGTTTTTT. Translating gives CASSPPLMTNEKLFF.

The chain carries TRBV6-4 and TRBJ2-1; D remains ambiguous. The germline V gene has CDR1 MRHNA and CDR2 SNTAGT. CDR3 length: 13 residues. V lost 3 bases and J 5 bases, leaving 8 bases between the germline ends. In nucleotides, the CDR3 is TGTGCCAGCAGTGAACGTTCTCACAATGAGCAGTTCTTC. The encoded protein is CASSERSHNEQFF.

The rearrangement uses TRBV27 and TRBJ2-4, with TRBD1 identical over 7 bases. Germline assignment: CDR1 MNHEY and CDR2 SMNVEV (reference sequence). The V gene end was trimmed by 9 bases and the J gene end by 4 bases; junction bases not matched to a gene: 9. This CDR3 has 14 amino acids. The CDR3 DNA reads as TGTGCCAGTAGCTCGGGACAGACAAAAAACATTCAGTACTTC. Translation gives CASSSGQTKNIQYF.

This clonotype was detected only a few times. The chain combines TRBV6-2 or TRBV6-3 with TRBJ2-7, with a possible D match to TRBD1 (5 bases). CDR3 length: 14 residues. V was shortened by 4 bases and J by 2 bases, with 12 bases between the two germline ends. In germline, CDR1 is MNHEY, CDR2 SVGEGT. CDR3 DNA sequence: TGTGCCAGCAGTTCAGGGTGGCTTACCTACGAGCAGTACTTC. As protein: CASSSGWLTYEQYF.

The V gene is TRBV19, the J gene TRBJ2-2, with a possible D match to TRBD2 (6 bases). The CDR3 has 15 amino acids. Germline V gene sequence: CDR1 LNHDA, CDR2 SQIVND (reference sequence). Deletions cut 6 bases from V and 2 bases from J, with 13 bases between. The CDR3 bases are TGTGCCAGTAGCGGGGAGGCCCCTAACACCGGGGAGCTGTTTTTT. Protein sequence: CASSGEAPNTGELFF.

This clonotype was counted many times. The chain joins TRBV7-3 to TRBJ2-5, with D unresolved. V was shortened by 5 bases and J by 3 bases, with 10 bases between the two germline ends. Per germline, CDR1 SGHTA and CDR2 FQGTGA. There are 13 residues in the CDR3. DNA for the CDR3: TGTGCCAGCAGCCCTCGAAGGAAAGAGACCCAGTACTTC. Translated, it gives CASSPRRKETQYF.

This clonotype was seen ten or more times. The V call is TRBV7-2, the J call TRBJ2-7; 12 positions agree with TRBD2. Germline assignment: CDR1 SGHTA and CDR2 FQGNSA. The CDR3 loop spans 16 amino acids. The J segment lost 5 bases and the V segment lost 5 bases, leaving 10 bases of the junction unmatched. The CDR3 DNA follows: TGTGCCAGCAGCCAAAAGCTAGCGGGAGGGCCCAACGAGCAGTACTTC. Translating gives CASSQKLAGGPNEQYF.

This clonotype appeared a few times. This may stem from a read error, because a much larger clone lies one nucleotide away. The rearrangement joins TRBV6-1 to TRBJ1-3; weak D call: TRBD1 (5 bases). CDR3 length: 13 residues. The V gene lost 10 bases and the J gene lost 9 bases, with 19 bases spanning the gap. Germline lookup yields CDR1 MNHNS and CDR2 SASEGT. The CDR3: CANNDLGTRTIYF. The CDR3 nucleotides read TGTGCCAACAACGACCTGGGGACTCGCACCATATATTTT.

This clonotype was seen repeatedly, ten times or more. DNA of the CDR3: TGTGCCAGCTCAACTATAAGGGAACAGGAGCAGTTCTTC. Protein: CASSTIREQEQFF. The chain employs TRBV18 and TRBJ2-1; D not resolved. V shed 5 bases and J shed 10 bases, with 15 bases lying between them. The CDR3 has 13 amino acids. Germline V gene sequence: CDR1 KGHSH, CDR2 LQKENI.

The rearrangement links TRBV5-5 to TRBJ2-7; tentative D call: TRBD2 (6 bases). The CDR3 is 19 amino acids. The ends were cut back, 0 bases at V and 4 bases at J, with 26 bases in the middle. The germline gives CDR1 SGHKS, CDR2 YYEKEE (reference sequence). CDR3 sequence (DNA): TGTGCCAGCAGCTTGGGCCGCGGGTGGTCCGAGACTAGGGCGTACGAGCAGTACTTC. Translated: CASSLGRGWSETRAYEQYF.

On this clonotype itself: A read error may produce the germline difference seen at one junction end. The CDR3 sequence is CASGPNNEAFF. The DNA for the CDR3 is TGTGCCAGCGGGCCTAACAATGAAGCTTTCTTT. The chain is built from TRBV6-1 and TRBJ1-1, with D hard to call. The CDR3 extends over 11 amino acids. Germline V gives CDR1 MNHNS, CDR2 SASEGT.

CDR3 sequence (DNA): TGTGCCAGTAGTATATTCAGGCAGACTGAAGCTTTCTTT. This codes for CASSIFRQTEAFF. The chain couples TRBV19 to TRBJ1-1; the D is unclear. The CDR3 is made up of 13 amino acids. CDR1 is LNHDA and CDR2 is SQIVND in the germline V gene (reference sequence). V gave up 2 bases and J gave up 5 bases, with 9 bases separating them.

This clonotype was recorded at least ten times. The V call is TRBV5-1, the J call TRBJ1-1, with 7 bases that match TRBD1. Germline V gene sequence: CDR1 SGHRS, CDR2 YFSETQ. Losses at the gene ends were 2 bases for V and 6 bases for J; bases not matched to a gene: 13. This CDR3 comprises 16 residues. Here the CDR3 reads CASSLFLTGPGAEAFF. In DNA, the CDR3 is TGCGCCAGCAGCTTATTTTTGACAGGGCCGGGGGCTGAAGCTTTCTTT.

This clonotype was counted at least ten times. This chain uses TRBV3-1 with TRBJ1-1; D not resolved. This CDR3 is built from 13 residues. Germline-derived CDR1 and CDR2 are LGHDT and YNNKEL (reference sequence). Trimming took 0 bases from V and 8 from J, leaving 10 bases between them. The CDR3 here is CASSQEGRSEAFF. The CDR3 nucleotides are TGTGCCAGCAGCCAAGAAGGGAGGAGCGAAGCTTTCTTT.

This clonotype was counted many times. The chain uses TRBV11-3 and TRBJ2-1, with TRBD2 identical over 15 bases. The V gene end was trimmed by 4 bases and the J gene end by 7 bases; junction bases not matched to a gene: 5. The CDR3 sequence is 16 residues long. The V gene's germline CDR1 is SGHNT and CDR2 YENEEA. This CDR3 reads CASSSGLAGGWNEQFF. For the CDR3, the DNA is TGTGCCAGCAGCTCCGGACTAGCGGGAGGGTGGAATGAGCAGTTCTTC.

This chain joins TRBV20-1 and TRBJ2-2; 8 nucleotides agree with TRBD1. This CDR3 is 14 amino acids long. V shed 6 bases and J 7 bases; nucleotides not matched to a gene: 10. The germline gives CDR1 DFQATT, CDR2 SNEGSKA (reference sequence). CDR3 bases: TGCAGTGCCCACCTCAGGGGGCACGGCGGGGAGCTGTTTTTT. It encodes CSAHLRGHGGELFF.

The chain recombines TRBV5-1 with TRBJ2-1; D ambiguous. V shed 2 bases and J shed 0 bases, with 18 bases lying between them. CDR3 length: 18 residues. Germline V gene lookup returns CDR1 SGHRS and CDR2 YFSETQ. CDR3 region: CASSLAVLTRRSYNEQFF. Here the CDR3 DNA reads TGCGCCAGCAGCTTAGCAGTCCTTACCCGTCGCTCCTACAATGAGCAGTTCTTC. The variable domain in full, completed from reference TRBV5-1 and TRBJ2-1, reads KAGVTQTPRYLIKTRGQQVTLSCSPISGHRSVSWYQQTPGQGLQFLFEYFSETQRNKGNFPGRFSGRQFSNSRSEMNVSTLELGDSALYLCASSLAVLTRRSYNEQFFGPGTRLTVL.

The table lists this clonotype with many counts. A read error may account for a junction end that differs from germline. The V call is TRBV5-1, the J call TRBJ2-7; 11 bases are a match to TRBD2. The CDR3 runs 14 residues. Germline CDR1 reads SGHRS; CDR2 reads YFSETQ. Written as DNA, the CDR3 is TGTGCCAGCAGCCTCGGGACTAGCGGCTACGAGCAGTACTTC. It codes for CASSLGTSGYEQYF.

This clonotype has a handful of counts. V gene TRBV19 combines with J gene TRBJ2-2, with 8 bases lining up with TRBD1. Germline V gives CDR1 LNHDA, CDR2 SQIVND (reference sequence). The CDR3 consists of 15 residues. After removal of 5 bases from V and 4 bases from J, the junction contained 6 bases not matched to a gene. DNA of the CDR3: TGTGCCAGTAGTGTGACAGGGGCTGGCACCGGGGAGCTGTTTTTT. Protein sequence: CASSVTGAGTGELFF. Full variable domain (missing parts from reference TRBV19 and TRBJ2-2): DGGITQSPKYLFRKEGQNVTLSCEQNLNHDAMYWYRQDPGQGLRLIYYSQIVNDFQKGDIAEGYSVSREKKESFPLTVTSAQKNPTAFYLCASSVTGAGTGELFFGEGSRLTVL.

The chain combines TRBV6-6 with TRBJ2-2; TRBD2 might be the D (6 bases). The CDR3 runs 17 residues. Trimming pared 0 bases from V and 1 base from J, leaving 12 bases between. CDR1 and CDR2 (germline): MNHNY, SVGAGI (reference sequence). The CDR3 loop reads CASSYSGGEGNTGELFF. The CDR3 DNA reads TGTGCCAGCAGTTACTCGGGGGGTGAGGGGAACACCGGGGAGCTGTTTTTT.

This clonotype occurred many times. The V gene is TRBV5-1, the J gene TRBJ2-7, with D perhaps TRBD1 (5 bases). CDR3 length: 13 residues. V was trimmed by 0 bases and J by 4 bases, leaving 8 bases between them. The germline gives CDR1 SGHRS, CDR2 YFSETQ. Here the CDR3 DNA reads TGCGCCAGCAGCTTGGAACAGGAGTACGAGCAGTACTTC. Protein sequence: CASSLEQEYEQYF.

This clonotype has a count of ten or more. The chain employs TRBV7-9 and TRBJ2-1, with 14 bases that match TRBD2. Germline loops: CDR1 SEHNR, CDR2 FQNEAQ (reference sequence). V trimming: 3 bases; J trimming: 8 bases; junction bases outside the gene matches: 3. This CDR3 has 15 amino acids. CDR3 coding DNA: TGTGCCAGCAGCTTGCTGACTAGCGGGAGGGATGAGCAGTTCTTC. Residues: CASSLLTSGRDEQFF. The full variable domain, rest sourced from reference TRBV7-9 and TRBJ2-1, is DTGVSQNPRHKITKRGQNVTFRCDPISEHNRLYWYRQTLGQGPEFLTYFQNEAQLEKSRLLSDRFSAERPKGSFSTLEIQRTEQGDSAMYLCASSLLTSGRDEQFFGPGTRLTVL.

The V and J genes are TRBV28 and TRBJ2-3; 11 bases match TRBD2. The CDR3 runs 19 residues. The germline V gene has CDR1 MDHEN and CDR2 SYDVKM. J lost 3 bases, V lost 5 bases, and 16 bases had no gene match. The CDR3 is CASSQLAGGPPPLTDTQYF. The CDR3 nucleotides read TGTGCCAGCAGTCAATTAGCGGGAGGGCCGCCCCCCCTGACAGATACGCAGTATTTT. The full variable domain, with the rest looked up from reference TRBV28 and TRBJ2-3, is DVKVTQSSRYLVKRTGEKVFLECVQDMDHENMFWYRQDPGLGLRLIYFSYDVKMKEKGDIPEGYSVSREKKERFSLILESASTNQTSMYLCASSQLAGGPPPLTDTQYFGPGTRLTVL.